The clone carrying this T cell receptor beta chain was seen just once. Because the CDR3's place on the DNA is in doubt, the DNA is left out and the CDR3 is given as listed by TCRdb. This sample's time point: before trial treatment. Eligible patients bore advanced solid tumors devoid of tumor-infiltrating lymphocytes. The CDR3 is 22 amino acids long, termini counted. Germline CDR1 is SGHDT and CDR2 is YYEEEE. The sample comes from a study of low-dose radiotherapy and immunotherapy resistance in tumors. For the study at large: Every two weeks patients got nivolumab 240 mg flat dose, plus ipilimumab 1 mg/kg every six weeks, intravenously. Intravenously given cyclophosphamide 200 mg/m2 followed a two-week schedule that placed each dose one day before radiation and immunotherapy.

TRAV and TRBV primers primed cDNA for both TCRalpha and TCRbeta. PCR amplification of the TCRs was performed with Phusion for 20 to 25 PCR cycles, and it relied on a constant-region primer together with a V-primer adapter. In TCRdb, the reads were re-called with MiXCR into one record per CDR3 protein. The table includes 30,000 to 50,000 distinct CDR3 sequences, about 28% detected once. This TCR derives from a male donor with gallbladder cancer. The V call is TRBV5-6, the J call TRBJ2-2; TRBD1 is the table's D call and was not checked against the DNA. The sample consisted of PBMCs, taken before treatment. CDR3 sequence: CASSSTGTGVRNTGELFFFFFF.